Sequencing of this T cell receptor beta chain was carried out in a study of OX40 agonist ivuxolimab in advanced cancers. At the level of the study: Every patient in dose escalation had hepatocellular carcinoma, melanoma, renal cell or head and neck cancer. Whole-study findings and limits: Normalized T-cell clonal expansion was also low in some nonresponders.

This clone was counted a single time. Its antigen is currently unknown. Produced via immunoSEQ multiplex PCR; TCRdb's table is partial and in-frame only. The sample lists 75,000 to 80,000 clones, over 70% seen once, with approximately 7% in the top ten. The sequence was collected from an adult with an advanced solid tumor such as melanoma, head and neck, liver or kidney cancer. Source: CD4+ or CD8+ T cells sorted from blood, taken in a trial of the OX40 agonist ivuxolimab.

In nucleotides, the CDR3 is TGCAGCGTTGGACAGGGCGGAAACACTGAAGCTTTCTTT. It codes for CSVGQGGNTEAFF. The rearrangement joins TRBV29-1 to TRBJ1-1, with 7 positions matching TRBD1. The germline V gene has CDR1 SQVTM and CDR2 ANQGSEA. V was clipped by 4 bases and J by 2 bases; unmatched bases: 4. The CDR3 sequence is 13 residues long.